Listed here is a single T cell receptor (beta chain). This entry is derived from a study of regulatory T cells in long-lasting Graves disease. The sample's time point: newly diagnosed GD, antithyroid drugs for less than 3 months. There was RNA extracted from PBMCs, and the TCR library was made from it. Germline V gene sequence: CDR1 DFQATT, CDR2 SNEGSKA (reference sequence). V lost 3 bases and J lost 2, with 15 bases in between. The CDR3 length is 15 residues. iRepertoire HTBI primers and Arm-PCR of CDR3 regions built TCR beta libraries. TCRdb analysed the multiplex PCR reads with MiXCR anew, one entry per CDR3 protein. The data hold approximately 560,000 distinct CDR3 sequences, with 16% observed a single time. The sample was also linked to a second study, of T cells in Graves' hyperthyroidism and ophthalmopathy. That paper states: Diagnoses rested on clinical symptoms, serum thyroxine and TRAb, thyroid ultrasound and orbital computed tomography. First-round RT-PCR targeting the TCR CDR3 was performed with the HTBI primer set.

The receptor was derived from a man aged 18 to 29 with Graves disease. The genes are TRBV20-1 and TRBJ2-3; D possibly corresponds to TRBD1 (6 bases). The source was peripheral blood mononuclear cells (PBMCs), collected at new diagnosis, from a patient treated with antithyroid drugs. The CDR3 region is CSARDSLHLTDTQYF. CDR3 DNA: TGCAGTGCTAGGGACAGTCTACACCTCACAGATACGCAGTATTTT.